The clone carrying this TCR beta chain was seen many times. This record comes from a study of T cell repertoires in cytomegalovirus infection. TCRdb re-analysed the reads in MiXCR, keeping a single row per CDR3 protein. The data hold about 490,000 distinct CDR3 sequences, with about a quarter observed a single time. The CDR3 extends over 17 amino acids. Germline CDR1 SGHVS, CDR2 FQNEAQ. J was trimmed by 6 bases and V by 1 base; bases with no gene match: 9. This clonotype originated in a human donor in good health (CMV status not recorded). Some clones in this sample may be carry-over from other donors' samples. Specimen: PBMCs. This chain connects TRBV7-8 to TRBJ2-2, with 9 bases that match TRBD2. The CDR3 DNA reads TGTGCCAGCAGCTTAGAACCGGCGGGAGGGCCTCCCGGGGAGCTGTTTTTT. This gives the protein CASSLEPAGGPPGELFF.